This passage covers 20 T cell receptor beta chains from one sample sequenced in a study of T cells in Graves' hyperthyroidism and ophthalmopathy. There were TCR beta CDR3 regions amplified from RNA transcripts. During a first-round RT-PCR of the TCR CDR3, the HTBI primer set was used. TCRdb used MiXCR to reprocess the multiplex PCR reads, holding one entry per CDR3 protein. The table lists roughly 380,000 distinct CDR3 sequences, about 20% of them singletons. The sequencing input was blood. The source of these receptors is a woman aged 18-35 years with Graves' hyperthyroidism.

This clonotype was seen at least ten times. The CDR3 sequence: CASSLGQGFDYEQYF. The CDR3 nucleotides are TGCGCCAGCAGCCTGGGACAGGGGTTTGACTACGAGCAGTACTTC. The chain joins TRBV5-1 to TRBJ2-7; 10 bases align to TRBD1. Germline V CDR1 and CDR2: SGHRS, YFSETQ. The CDR3 sequence is 15 residues long. V was clipped by 4 bases and J by 3 bases; unmatched bases: 7.

Points on this clonotype: A much larger clonotype is one base distant, so this may be a read error. The chain uses TRBV29-1 and TRBJ2-2; TRBD2 agrees at 11 bases. Germline lookup yields CDR1 SQVTM and CDR2 ANQGSEA. This CDR3 spans 15 amino acids. The CDR3 reads CSVRLAGHLTEELFF. For the CDR3, the DNA is TGCAGCGTCCGACTAGCGGGGCACCTCACCGAGGAGCTGTTTTTT.

This clonotype was observed at least ten times. This chain connects TRBV12-3 or TRBV12-4 to TRBJ1-2; D gene unclear. This CDR3 comprises 14 residues. V gave up 2 bases and J gave up 4 bases, with 11 bases separating them. For the CDR3, the DNA is TGTGCCAGCAGTTTATCTTACAGCAGCTATGGCTACACCTTC. Translating it yields CASSLSYSSYGYTF.

This chain connects TRBV5-1 to TRBJ1-1; 8 nucleotides match TRBD1. The CDR3 loop spans 15 amino acids. The germline CDR1 and CDR2 sequences are SGHRS and YFSETQ. V gave up 6 bases and J gave up 0 bases; unmatched junction bases: 7. Written as DNA, the CDR3 is TGCGCCAGCACTTACCGGGACAGGCTGAACACTGAAGCTTTCTTT. It translates to CASTYRDRLNTEAFF.

This clonotype was seen only a few times. This rearrangement joins TRBV28 to TRBJ2-7; 8 bases fit TRBD2. Germline-derived CDR1 and CDR2 are MDHEN and SYDVKM. V shed 9 bases, J shed 3 bases, and the junction held 7 bases outside the gene matches. There are 13 residues in the CDR3. CDR3 protein: CARGQTSVYEQYF. The CDR3 DNA sequence: TGTGCCAGAGGGCAGACTAGCGTCTACGAGCAGTACTTC.

The rearrangement uses TRBV5-1 and TRBJ1-2; D unresolved. The V and J ends lost 4 bases and 4 bases respectively, with 14 bases between them. This CDR3 spans 14 amino acids. The germline CDR1 and CDR2 sequences are SGHRS and YFSETQ. For the CDR3, the DNA is TGCGCCAGCAGCCTATCCGACCCCACCTATGGCTACACCTTC. The encoded protein is CASSLSDPTYGYTF.

This clonotype was recorded a few times. The gene calls are TRBV13 and TRBJ2-4; TRBD2 aligns across 11 bases. This CDR3 comprises 20 residues. Trimming took 5 bases from V and 2 from J; bases not matched to a gene: 17. The germline CDR1 and CDR2 sequences are PRHDT and FYEKMQ (reference sequence). CDR3 sequence: CASSLHLGSGGAETKNIQYF. CDR3 nucleotide sequence: TGTGCCAGCAGCCTCCACCTGGGTAGCGGGGGGGCCGAGACCAAAAACATTCAGTACTTC.

This clonotype was seen many times. This chain joins TRBV7-9 and TRBJ2-7; D gene uncertain. The germline V gene has CDR1 SEHNR and CDR2 FQNEAQ (reference sequence). This CDR3 region has 12 residues. V was clipped by 5 bases and J by 5 bases, with 10 bases between them. The CDR3 region is CASSLTVDEQYF. CDR3 DNA: TGTGCCAGCAGCCTAACAGTGGACGAGCAGTACTTC.

The chain couples TRBV11-1 to TRBJ2-5; 9 nucleotides agree with TRBD1. The CDR3 has 16 amino acids. Germline CDR1 and CDR2: SGHAT and FQDESV (reference sequence). Unmatched junction bases numbered 10, after V lost 6 bases and J lost 2 bases. The CDR3 bases are TGTGCCAGCAGAAAAGATCCGGGACAGGGACAAGAGACCCAGTACTTC. This codes for CASRKDPGQGQETQYF.

The chain employs TRBV20-1 and TRBJ1-2, with 9 bases matching TRBD1. The ends lost 7 bases at V and 5 bases at J; junction bases unmatched: 5. Germline V CDR1 and CDR2: DFQATT, SNEGSKA (reference sequence). The CDR3 has 12 residues. The CDR3 DNA follows: TGCAGTGTAACAGGGGGCGAATATGGCTACACCTTC. Protein product: CSVTGGEYGYTF.

The sample holds one count of this clonotype. The V call is TRBV10-3, the J call TRBJ2-3, with TRBD2 matching over 9 bases. From germline, CDR1 is ENHRY and CDR2 SYGVKD. Trimming cost V 6 bases and J 5 bases; bases outside gene matches: 9. The CDR3 has 15 residues. The CDR3 bases are TGTGCCATCAGGGTAGCGGGAGTCTTTCGAGATACGCAGTATTTT. Translation: CAIRVAGVFRDTQYF.

This clonotype appeared many times. The chain has TRBV7-3 and TRBJ2-5; D call uncertain. Trimming left V 5 bases short and J 2 bases short, with 9 bases between. The germline V gene encodes CDR1 SGHTA and CDR2 FQGTGA. The CDR3 spans 13 residues. CDR3: CASSRSRQETQYF. The CDR3 DNA reads as TGTGCCAGCAGCCGGAGCCGACAAGAGACCCAGTACTTC.

This clonotype was detected many times. The chain employs TRBV19 and TRBJ1-1; possible D gene TRBD1, 6 bases. Germline-derived CDR1 and CDR2 are LNHDA and SQIVND (reference sequence). The CDR3 totals 14 residues. Trimming cost V 3 bases and J 3 bases, with 11 bases left between them. The CDR3 coding sequence is TGTGCCAGTAGTATTTGGGGGCTTGACACTGAAGCTTTCTTT. Its translation is CASSIWGLDTEAFF. Combining the CDR3 with reference TRBV19 and TRBJ1-1 gives the whole variable domain DGGITQSPKYLFRKEGQNVTLSCEQNLNHDAMYWYRQDPGQGLRLIYYSQIVNDFQKGDIAEGYSVSREKKESFPLTVTSAQKNPTAFYLCASSIWGLDTEAFFGQGTRLTVV.

With regard to this clonotype: Its ends do not fully match the called genes, so a read error is possible. The chain has TRBV6-5 and TRBJ2-5, with D unresolved. This CDR3 is 14 amino acids long. Germline loops: CDR1 MNHEY, CDR2 SVGAGI. The CDR3 spells CACSCEVVWETQYF. DNA for the CDR3: TGTGCCTGCAGTTGCGAGGTTGTGTGGGAGACCCAGTACTTC.

This clonotype was picked up many times. The chain has TRBV5-1 and TRBJ2-4; D unclear. V lost 1 base and J 0 bases, leaving 14 bases between the germline ends. The CDR3 sequence is 17 residues long. CDR1 and CDR2 (germline): SGHRS, YFSETQ. The CDR3 protein is CASSLRSSPLAKNIQYF. CDR3 DNA sequence: TGCGCCAGCAGCTTGAGGTCCTCACCTTTAGCCAAAAACATTCAGTACTTC.

Worth noting for this clonotype: The missing conserved phenylalanine or tryptophan at the end of this CDR3 makes a read error likely. The V gene is TRBV6-2 or TRBV6-3, the J gene TRBJ2-3, with 8 bases fitting TRBD1. Germline-derived CDR1 and CDR2 are MNHEY and SVGEGT. The CDR3 runs 18 residues. CDR3 sequence: CASSYPAGQGPSTDTQYS. Written as DNA, the CDR3 is TGTGCCAGTAGTTACCCGGCAGGACAGGGCCCTAGCACAGATACGCAGTATTCT.

A few counts support this clonotype. This chain connects TRBV7-7 to TRBJ2-5; no firm D call. V was shortened by 1 base and J by 4 bases, with 7 bases between the two germline ends. The CDR3 length is 13 residues. Germline V gene lookup returns CDR1 SSHAT and CDR2 FNYEAQ (reference sequence). CDR3 sequence (DNA): TGTGCCAGCAGCTTAGTATCAGGAGAGACCCAGTACTTC. Its protein is CASSLVSGETQYF.

This clonotype was counted only a few times. The gene calls are TRBV4-1 and TRBJ2-7; TRBD1 agrees at 9 bases. The V segment lost 4 bases and the J segment 5 bases; nucleotides outside the gene matches: 6. The CDR3 spans 14 residues. Per germline, CDR1 MGHRA and CDR2 YSYEKL. The CDR3 spells CASSLQGARNEQYF. CDR3 in DNA: TGCGCCAGCAGCCTACAGGGGGCGAGAAACGAGCAGTACTTC.

This chain joins TRBV10-2 and TRBJ2-7; 7 bases are a match to TRBD2. The CDR3 extends over 13 amino acids. The germline V gene has CDR1 WSHSY and CDR2 SAAADI. With 7 bases clipped from V and 4 bases from J, the junction kept 7 bases outside the gene matches. The CDR3: CASTSGTKYEQYF. The CDR3 DNA is TGCGCCAGCACCTCCGGGACTAAATACGAGCAGTACTTC.

This clonotype was observed many times. The chain uses TRBV30 and TRBJ2-7; perhaps D is TRBD1 or TRBD2 (5 bases each). CDR3 length: 11 residues. Trimming pared 8 bases from V and 4 bases from J, leaving 12 bases between. Germline CDR1 is GTSNPN and CDR2 is SVGIG (reference sequence). The CDR3 spells CARRDGYEQYF. In nucleotides, the CDR3 is TGTGCCCGCCGGGACGGATACGAGCAGTACTTC.